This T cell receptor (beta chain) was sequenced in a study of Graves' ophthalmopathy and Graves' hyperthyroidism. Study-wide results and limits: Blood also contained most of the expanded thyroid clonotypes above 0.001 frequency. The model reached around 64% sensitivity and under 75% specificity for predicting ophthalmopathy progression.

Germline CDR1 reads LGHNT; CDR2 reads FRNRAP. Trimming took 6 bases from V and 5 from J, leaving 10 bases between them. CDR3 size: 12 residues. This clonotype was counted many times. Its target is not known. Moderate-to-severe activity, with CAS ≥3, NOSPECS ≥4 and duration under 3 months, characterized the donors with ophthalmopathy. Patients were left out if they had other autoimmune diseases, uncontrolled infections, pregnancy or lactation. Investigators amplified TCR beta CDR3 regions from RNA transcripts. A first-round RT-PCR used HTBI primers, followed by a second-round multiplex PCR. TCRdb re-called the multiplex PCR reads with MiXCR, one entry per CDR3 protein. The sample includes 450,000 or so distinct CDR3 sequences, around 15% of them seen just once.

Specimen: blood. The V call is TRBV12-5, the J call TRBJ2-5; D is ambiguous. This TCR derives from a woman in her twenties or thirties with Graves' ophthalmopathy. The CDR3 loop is CASGRNGETQYF. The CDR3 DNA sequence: TGTGCTAGTGGGCGGAACGGCGAGACCCAGTACTTC.